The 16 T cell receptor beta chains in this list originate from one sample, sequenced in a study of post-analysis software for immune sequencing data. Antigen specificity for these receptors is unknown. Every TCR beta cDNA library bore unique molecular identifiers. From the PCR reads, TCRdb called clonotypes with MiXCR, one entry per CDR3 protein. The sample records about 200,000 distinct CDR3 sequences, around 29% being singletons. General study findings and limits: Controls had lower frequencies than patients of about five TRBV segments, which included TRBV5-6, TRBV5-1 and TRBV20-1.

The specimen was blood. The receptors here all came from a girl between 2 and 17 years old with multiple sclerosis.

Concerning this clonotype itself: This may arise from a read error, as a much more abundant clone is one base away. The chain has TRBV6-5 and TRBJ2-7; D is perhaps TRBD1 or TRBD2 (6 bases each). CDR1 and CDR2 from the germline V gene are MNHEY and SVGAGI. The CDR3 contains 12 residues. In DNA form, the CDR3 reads TGTGTCAGCTGGGGGGCCTCCTACGAGCAGTACTTC. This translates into CVSWGASYEQYF.

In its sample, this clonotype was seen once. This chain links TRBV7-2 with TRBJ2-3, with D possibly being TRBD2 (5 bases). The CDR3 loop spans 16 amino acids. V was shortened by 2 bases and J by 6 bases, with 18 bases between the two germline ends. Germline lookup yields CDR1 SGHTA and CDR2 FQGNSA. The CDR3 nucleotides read TGTGCCAGCAGCTTATTCCGCGGGTCTCAGACGGATACGCAGTATTTT. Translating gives CASSLFRGSQTDTQYF.

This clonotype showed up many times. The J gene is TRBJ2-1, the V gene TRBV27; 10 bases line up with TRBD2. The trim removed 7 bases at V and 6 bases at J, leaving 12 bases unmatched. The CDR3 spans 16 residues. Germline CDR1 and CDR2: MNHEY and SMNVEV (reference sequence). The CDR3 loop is CASKGTLGTSVNEQFF. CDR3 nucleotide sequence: TGTGCCAGCAAAGGAACGCTCGGGACTAGCGTCAATGAGCAGTTCTTC.

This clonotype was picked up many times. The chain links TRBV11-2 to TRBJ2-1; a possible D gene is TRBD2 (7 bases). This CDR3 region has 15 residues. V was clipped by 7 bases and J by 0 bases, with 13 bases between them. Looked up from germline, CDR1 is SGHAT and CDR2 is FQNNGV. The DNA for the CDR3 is TGTGCCAGCACCCCTGGGGGGGCCTCCTACAATGAGCAGTTCTTC. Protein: CASTPGGASYNEQFF.

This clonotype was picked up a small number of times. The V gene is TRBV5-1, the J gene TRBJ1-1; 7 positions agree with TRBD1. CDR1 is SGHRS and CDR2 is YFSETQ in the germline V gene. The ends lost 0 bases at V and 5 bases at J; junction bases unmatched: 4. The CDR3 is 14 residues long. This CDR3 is CASSLGQGYTEAFF. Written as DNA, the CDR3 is TGCGCCAGCAGCTTGGGACAGGGTTATACTGAAGCTTTCTTT.

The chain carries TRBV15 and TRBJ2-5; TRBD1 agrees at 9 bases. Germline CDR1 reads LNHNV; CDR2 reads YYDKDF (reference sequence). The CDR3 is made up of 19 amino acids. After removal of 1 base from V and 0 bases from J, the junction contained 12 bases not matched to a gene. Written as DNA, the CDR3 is TGTGCCACCAGCAGAGGAATACAAGTCACAGGGGGCTACCAAGAGACCCAGTACTTC. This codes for CATSRGIQVTGGYQETQYF.

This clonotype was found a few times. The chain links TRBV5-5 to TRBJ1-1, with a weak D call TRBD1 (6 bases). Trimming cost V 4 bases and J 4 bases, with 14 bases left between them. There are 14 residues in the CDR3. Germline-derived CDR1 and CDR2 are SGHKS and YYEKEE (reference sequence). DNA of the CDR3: TGTGCCAGCAGCAAACCAGGGGTGCGCACTGAAGCTTTCTTT. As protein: CASSKPGVRTEAFF.

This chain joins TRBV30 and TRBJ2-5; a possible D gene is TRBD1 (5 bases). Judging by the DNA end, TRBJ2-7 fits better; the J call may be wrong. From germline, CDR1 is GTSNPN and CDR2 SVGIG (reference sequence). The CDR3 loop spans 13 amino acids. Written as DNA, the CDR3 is TGTGCCTGGAGTGTCTTTTCAGGGTACGAGCAGTACTTC. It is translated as CAWSVFSGYEQYF.

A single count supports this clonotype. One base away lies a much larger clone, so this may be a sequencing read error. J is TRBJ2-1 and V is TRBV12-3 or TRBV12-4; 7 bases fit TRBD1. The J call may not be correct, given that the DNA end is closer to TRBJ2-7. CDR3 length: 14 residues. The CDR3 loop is CASSLTTGTGEQYF. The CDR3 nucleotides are TGTGCCAGCAGTCTCACGACAGGGACGGGCGAGCAGTACTTC.

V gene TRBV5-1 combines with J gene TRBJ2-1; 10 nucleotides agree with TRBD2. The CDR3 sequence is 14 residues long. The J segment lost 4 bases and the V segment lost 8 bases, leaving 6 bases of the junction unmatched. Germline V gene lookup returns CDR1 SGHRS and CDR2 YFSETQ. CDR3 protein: CASSGTSVYNEQFF. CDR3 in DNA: TGCGCCAGTTCCGGGACTAGCGTTTACAATGAGCAGTTCTTC. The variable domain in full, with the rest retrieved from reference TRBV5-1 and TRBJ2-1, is KAGVTQTPRYLIKTRGQQVTLSCSPISGHRSVSWYQQTPGQGLQFLFEYFSETQRNKGNFPGRFSGRQFSNSRSEMNVSTLELGDSALYLCASSGTSVYNEQFFGPGTRLTVL.

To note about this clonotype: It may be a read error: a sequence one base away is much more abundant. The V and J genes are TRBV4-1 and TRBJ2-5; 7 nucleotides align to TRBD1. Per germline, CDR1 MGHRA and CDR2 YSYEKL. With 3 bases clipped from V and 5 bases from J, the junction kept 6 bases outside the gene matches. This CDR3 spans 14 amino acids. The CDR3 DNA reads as TGCGCCAGCAGCCAGGACAGGAGTGTGGAGACCCAGTACTTC. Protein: CASSQDRSVETQYF.

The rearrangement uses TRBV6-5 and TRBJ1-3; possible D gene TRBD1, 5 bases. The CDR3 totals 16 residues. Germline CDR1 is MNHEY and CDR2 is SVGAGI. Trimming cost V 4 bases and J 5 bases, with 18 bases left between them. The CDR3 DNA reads TGTGCCAGCAGTTCCTCCGGGGGGGGTTCAAGAAACACCATATATTTT. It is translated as CASSSSGGGSRNTIYF.

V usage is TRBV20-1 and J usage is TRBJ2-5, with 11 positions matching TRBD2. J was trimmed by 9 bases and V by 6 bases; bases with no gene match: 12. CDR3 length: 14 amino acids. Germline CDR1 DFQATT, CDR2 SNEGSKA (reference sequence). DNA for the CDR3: TGCAGTGCCGCATCGACTAGCGGGGAGGAGCCCCAGTACTTC. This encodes CSAASTSGEEPQYF.

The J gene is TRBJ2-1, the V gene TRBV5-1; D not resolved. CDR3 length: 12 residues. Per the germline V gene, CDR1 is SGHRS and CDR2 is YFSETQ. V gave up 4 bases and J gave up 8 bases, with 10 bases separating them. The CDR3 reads CASSPVSHEQFF. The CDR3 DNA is TGCGCCAGCAGCCCGGTGAGCCATGAGCAGTTCTTC.

The DNA of the CDR3 is TGTGCCAGCAGAAACGGCGGGACTAGCCCCCTGGAGACCCAGTACTTC. Protein product: CASRNGGTSPLETQYF. The chain joins TRBV6-6 to TRBJ2-5, with 9 bases that match TRBD2. V dropped 6 bases and J dropped 5; count of bases not matched to a gene: 13. Germline V gives CDR1 MNHNY, CDR2 SVGAGI (reference sequence). The CDR3 loop spans 16 amino acids.

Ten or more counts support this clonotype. The CDR3 region is CASSHPAGSISYNEQFF. CDR3 DNA: TGTGCCAGCAGCCATCCCGCGGGATCGATCTCCTACAATGAGCAGTTCTTC. The chain links TRBV3-1 to TRBJ2-1, with a tentative D call TRBD2 (6 bases). The CDR3 has 17 residues. Germline V gene lookup returns CDR1 LGHDT and CDR2 YNNKEL (reference sequence). V lost 3 bases, J lost 0 bases, and 15 bases lay in between.